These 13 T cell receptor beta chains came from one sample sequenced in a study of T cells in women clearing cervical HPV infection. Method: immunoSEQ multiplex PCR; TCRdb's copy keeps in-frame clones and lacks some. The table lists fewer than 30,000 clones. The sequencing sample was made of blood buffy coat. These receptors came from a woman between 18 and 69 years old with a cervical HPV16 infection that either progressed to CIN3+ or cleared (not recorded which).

CDR3 DNA, as far as it was read: TGTGCCAGCCGTTCGTGGTGCGGGTCTCCCTACGAG. This translates into CASRSWCGSPYE. The whole CDR3 sequence is CASRSWCGSPYEQYF. This chain joins TRBV6-2 or TRBV6-3 and TRBJ2-7; a possible D gene is TRBD2 (5 bases). The CDR3 goes on 3 residues after the read ends, and that part is filled in from the germline J gene. V dropped 8 bases and J dropped 2 bases, with 19 bases sitting between them. Germline V lookup: CDR1 MNHEY, CDR2 SVGEGT. This CDR3 has 15 amino acids.

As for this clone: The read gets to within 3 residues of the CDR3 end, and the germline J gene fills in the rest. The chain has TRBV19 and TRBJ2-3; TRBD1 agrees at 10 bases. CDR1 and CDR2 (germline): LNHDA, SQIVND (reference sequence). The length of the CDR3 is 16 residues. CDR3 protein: CASSIGGTGEWRPQYF. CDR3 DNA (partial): TGTGCCAGTAGTATAGGGGGGACAGGGGAGTGGCGGCCG.

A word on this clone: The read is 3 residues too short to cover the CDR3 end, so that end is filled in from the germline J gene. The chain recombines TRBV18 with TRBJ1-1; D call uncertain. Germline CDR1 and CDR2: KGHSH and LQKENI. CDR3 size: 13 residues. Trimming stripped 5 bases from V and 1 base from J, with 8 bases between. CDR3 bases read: TGTGCCAGCTCAGCCGTACAGAACACTGAA. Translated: CASSAVQNTE. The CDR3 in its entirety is CASSAVQNTEAFF.

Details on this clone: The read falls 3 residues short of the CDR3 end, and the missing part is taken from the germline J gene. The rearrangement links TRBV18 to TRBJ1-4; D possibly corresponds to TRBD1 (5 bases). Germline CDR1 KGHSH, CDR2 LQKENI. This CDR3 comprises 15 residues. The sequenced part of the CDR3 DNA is TGTGCCAGCTCATGGGAGTGGGGGGTCGGTTCACCA. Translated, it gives CASSWEWGVGSP. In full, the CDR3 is CASSWEWGVGSPLFF.

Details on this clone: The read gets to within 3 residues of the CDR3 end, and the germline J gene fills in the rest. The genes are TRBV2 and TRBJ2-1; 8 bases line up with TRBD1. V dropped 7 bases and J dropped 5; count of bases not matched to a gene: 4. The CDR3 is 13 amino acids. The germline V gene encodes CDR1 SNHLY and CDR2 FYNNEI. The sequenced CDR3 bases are TGTGCCAGCACGAAGGACAGGGACAATGAG. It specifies CASTKDRDNE. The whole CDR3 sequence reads CASTKDRDNEQFF.

The sequenced part of the CDR3 DNA is TGTGCCAGCAGCTTAGGACTAGCAGATACG. It is translated as CASSLGLADT. Given in full, the CDR3 is CASSLGLADTQYF. The genes are TRBV7-6 and TRBJ2-3, with D maybe TRBD2 (6 bases). The read ends 3 residues early relative to the CDR3; the germline J gene fills the gap. Germline V gene data show CDR1 as SGHVS and CDR2 as FNYEAQ. The CDR3 consists of 13 residues. Trimming took 1 base from V and 4 from J, leaving 6 bases between them.

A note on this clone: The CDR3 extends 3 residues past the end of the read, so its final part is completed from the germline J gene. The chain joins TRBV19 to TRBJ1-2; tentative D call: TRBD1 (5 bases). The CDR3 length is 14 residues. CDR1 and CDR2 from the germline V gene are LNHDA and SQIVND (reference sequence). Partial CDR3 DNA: TGTGCCAGTAGCGGGCGGGGCGCGTTTAATGAC. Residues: CASSGRGAFND. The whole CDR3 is CASSGRGAFNDYTF.

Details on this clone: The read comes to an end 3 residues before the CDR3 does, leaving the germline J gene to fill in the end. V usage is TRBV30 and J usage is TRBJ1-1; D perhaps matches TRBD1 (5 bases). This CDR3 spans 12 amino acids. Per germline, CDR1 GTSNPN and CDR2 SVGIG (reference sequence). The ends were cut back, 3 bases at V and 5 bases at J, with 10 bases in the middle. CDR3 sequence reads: CAWREGITEAFF. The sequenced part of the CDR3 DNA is TGTGCCTGGAGGGAGGGGATTACTGAA. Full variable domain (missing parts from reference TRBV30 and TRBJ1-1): SQTIHQWPATLVQPVGSPLSLECTVEGTSNPNLYWYRQAAGRGLQLLFYSVGIGQISSEVPQNLSASRPQDRQFILSSKKLLLSDSGFYLCAWREGITEAFFGQGTRLTVV.

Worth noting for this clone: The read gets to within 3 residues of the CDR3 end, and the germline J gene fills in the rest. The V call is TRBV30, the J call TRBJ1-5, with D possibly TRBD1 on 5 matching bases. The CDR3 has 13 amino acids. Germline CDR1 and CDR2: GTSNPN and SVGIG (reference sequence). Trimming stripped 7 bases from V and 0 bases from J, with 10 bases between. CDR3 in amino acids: CAFAQDSNQPQHF. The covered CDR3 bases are TGTGCCTTTGCACAGGATAGCAATCAGCCC.

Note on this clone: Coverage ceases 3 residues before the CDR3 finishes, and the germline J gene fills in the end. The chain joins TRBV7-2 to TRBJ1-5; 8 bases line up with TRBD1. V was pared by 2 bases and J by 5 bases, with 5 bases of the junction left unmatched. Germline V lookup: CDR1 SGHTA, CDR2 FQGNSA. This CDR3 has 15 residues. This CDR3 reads CASSLWTGNDQPQHF. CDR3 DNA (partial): TGTGCCAGCAGCTTATGGACAGGGAACGATCAGCCC.

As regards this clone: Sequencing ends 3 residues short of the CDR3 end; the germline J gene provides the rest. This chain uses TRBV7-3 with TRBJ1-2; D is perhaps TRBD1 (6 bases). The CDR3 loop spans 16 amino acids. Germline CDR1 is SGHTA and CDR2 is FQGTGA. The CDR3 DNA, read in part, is TGTGCCAGCAGCGGATTGTACAGGGTCTCCTACAATGAC. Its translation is CASSGLYRVSYND. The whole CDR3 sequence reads CASSGLYRVSYNDYTF.

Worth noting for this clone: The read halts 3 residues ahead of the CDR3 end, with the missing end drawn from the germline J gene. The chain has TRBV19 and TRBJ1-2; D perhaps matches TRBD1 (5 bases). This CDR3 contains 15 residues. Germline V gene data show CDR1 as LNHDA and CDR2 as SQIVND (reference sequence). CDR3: CASSATSGAYNDYTF. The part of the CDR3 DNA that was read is TGTGCCAGTAGTGCAACTAGCGGGGCGTACAATGAC.

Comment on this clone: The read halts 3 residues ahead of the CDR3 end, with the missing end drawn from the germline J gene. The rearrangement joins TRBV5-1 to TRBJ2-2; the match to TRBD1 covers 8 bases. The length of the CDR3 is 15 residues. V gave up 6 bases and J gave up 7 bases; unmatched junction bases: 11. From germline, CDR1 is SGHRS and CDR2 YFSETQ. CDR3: CASTLAGGAGGELFF. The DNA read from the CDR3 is TGCGCCAGCACTTTGGCAGGGGGCGCCGGCGGGGAG.